This T cell receptor beta chain was retrieved from a study of blood T cell repertoires in COVID-19. V was trimmed by 4 bases and J by 4 bases, leaving 10 bases between them. Germline assignment: CDR1 SGHDN and CDR2 FVKESK. The CDR3 has 13 residues. This clone came up once. Researchers sorted participants into cohorts using their self-reported clinical history. Recovery meant two consecutive negative NP/OP PCR tests, professional clearance, or resolved symptoms. In the study's own analysis: By means of reference gene primer amplification, nucleated cell counts were estimated. The protocol was immunoSEQ multiplex PCR, while the TCRdb copy is restricted to in-frame clones and leaves out a portion. The V and J calls and clone size come from that table; D and trimming were worked out from the DNA. The table shows hundreds of thousands of clones, with about 88% occurring only once.

The genes are TRBV14 and TRBJ1-1; D call uncertain. The sequenced sample was PBMCs or T cells enriched from blood (not recorded which). This clonotype was sampled from a woman in her forties who had recovered from COVID-19. CDR3 loop: CASSPDWGTEAFF. Here the CDR3 DNA reads TGTGCCAGCAGCCCGGACTGGGGCACTGAAGCTTTCTTT.